The sequence of this T cell receptor (beta chain) was determined in a study of T-cell reconstitution after alpha-beta-depleted transplantation in children. General study results and limits: Diversity and T-cell counts at one year after transplant derived mostly from new T cells. Reportedly, roughly two months post-transplant, alpha-beta T cells arose from several hundred expanded graft clones. There were some patients whose high TCRbeta diversity at day 60 came from surviving recipient T cells and thymic progenitors.

As concerns this clonotype: The target antigen is unknown.

Library preparation (for TCRbeta) was performed with unique molecular identifiers. A single record per CDR3 protein comes from TCRdb applying MiXCR to the PCR reads. The data hold 700,000 to 950,000 distinct CDR3 sequences, with around 17% observed a single time. Sequences were derived from PBMCs, mostly from graft donor cells, sampled 360 days after TCRalphabeta/CD19-depleted stem cell transplant. This TCR derives from a male patient between 5 and 17 years old who had a stem cell transplant for acute lymphoblastic leukemia, so the T cells may come from the graft donor.

CDR3 bases: TGTGCCAGCAGTTTAGCCTGGGACTCCCGCCCGAGCTCCTACGAGCAGTACTTC. This gives the protein CASSLAWDSRPSSYEQYF. J is TRBJ2-7 and V is TRBV12-3 or TRBV12-4; D may be TRBD2 (6 bases). V lost 0 bases to trimming and J lost 0 bases, with 18 bases between them. The CDR3 totals 18 residues.